Listed here is a single T cell receptor (beta chain). This sample was included in a study of blood T cell repertoires in COVID-19. Across the study: Recovery among Cohort 3 donors was established by two negative PCRs, clearance, or symptom resolution. PBMCs, B-cell-depleted T cells, or T cells provided the cDNA or gDNA that made up the material. Samples representing acute and convalescent COVID-19 were sourced from the United States, Italy and Spain.

In the original analysis: By means of reference gene primer amplification, nucleated cell counts were estimated. The repertoire was sequenced with immunoSEQ multiplex PCR; TCRdb's copy has only in-frame clones and lacks some. Clonal size and the V and J genes are those of that table, whereas D and trimming came from the DNA. In the table there are over 110,000 clones, nearly 85% of which are singletons. Sequencing was done on a sample of PBMCs or T cells enriched from blood (not recorded which). This sequence originates from a man in his fifties in a cohort exposed to, infected with or recovered from COVID-19 (not recorded which).

The CDR3 sequence is CASSEYEVASSYNEQFF. The CDR3, as DNA: TGTGCCAGCAGTGAATACGAGGTAGCTAGCTCCTACAATGAGCAGTTCTTC. The chain carries TRBV2 and TRBJ2-1; no reliable D call. The germline V gene encodes CDR1 SNHLY and CDR2 FYNNEI. The V gene lost 2 bases and the J gene lost 0 bases, with 14 bases spanning the gap. The CDR3 loop spans 17 amino acids.